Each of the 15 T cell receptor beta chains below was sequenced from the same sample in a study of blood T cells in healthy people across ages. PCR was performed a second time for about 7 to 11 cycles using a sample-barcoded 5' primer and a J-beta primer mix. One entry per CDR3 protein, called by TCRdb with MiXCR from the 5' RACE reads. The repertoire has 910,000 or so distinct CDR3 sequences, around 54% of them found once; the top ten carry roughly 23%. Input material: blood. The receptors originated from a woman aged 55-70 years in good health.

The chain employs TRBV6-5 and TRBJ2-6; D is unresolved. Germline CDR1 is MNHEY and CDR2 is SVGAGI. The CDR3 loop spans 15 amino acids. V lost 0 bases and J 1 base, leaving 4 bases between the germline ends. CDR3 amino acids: CASSYSASGANVLTF. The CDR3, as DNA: TGTGCCAGCAGTTACTCGGCGTCTGGGGCCAACGTCCTGACTTTC.

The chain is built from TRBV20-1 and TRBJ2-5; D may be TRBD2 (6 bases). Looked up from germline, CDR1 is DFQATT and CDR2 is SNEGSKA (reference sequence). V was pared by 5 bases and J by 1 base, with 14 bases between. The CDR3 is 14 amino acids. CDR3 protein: CSADTTSLQETQYF. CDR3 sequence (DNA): TGCAGTGCTGATACGACTAGTCTCCAAGAGACCCAGTACTTC.

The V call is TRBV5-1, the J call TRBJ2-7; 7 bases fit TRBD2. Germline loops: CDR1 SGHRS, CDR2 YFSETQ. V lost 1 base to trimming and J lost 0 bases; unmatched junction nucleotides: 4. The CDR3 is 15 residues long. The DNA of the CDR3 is TGCGCCAGCAGCTTGAAGGCTAGCGGCTCCTACGAGCAGTACTTC. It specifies CASSLKASGSYEQYF.

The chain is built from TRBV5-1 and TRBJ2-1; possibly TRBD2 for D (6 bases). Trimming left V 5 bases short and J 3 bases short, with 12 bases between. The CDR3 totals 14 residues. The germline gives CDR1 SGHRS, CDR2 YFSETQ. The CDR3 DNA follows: TGCGCCAGCAGTGTACAAGCGGGCTACAATGAGCAGTTCTTC. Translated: CASSVQAGYNEQFF.

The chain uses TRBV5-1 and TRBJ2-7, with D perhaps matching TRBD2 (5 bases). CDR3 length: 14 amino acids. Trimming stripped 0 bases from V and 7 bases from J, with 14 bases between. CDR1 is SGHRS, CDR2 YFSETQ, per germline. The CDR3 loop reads CASSLAGSPREQYF. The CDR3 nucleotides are TGCGCCAGCAGCTTGGCTGGGAGTCCTCGGGAGCAGTACTTC.

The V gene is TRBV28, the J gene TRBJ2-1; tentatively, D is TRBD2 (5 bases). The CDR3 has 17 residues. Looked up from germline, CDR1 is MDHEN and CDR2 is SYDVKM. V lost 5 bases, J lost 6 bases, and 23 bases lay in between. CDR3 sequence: CASSTPLEKEEFNEQFF. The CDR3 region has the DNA TGTGCCAGCAGTACACCATTAGAAAAGGAGGAGTTCAATGAGCAGTTCTTC.

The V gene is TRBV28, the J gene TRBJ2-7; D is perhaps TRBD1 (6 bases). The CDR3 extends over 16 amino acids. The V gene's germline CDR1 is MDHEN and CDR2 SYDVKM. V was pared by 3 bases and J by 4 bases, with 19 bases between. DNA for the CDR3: TGTGCCAGCAGTTTGGCCGCCGCTGGGGGCAATTACGAGCAGTACTTC. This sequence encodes CASSLAAAGGNYEQYF.

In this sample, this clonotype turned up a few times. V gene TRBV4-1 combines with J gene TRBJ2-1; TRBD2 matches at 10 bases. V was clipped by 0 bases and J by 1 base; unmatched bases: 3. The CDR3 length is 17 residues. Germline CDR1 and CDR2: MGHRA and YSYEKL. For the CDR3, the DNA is TGCGCCAGCAGCCAAGATGTAGCGGGAGGATCCTACAATGAGCAGTTCTTC. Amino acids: CASSQDVAGGSYNEQFF.

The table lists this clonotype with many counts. CDR3 sequence (DNA): TGTGCCAGCAGACCCGGGACAGGGGGCGAAGAGACCCAGTACTTC. Translating gives CASRPGTGGEETQYF. V usage is TRBV25-1 and J usage is TRBJ2-5, with 12 bases lining up with TRBD1. Germline V gene lookup returns CDR1 MGHDK and CDR2 SYGVNS. V shed 6 bases and J 3 bases; nucleotides not matched to a gene: 5. CDR3 length equals 15 residues. Supplemented by reference TRBV25-1 and TRBJ2-5, the full variable domain reads EADIYQTPRYLVIGTGKKITLECSQTMGHDKMYWYQQDPGMELHLIHYSYGVNSTEKGDLSSESTVSRIRTEHFPLTLESARPSHTSQYLCASRPGTGGEETQYFGPGTRLLVL.

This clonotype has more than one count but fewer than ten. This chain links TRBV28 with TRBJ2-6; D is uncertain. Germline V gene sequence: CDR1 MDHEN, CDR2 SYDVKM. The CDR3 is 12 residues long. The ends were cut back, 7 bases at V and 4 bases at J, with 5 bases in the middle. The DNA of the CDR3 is TGTGCCAGCACCGAAGGGGCCAACGTCCTGACTTTC. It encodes CASTEGANVLTF.

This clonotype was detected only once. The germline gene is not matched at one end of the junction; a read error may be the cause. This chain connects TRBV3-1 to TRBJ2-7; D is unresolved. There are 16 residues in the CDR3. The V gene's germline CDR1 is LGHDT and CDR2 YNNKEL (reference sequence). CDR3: CASSQDHRVTVDEQYF. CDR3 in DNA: TGTGCCAGCAGCCAAGATCACCGGGTGACTGTCGACGAGCAGTATTTC.

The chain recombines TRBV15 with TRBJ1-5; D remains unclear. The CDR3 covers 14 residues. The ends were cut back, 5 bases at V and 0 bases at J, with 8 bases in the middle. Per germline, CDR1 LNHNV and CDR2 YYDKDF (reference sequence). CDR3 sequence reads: CATSDRSSNQPQHF. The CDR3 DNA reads TGTGCCACCAGCGACCGGTCTAGCAATCAGCCCCAGCATTTT.

In DNA, the CDR3 is TGTGCCAGCCGAGGACCTGGCGATCCAGAGCAGTTCTTC. Its protein product is CASRGPGDPEQFF. The chain joins TRBV6-6 to TRBJ2-1; D remains unclear. The ends were cut back, 8 bases at V and 10 bases at J, with 18 bases in the middle. The CDR3 has 13 amino acids. Germline V CDR1 and CDR2: MNHNY, SVGAGI (reference sequence).

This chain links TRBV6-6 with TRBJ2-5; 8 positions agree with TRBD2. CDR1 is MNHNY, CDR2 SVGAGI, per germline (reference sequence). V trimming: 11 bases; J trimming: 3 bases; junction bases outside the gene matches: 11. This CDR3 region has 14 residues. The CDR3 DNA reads TGTGCCGGCACCTCGATAGCGGGAAAAGAGACCCAGTACTTC. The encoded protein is CAGTSIAGKETQYF.

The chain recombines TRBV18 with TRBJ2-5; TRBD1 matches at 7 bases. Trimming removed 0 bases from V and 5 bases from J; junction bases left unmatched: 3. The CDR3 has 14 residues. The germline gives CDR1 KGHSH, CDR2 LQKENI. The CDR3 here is CASSPPTGQETQYF. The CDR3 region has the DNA TGTGCCAGCTCACCACCGACAGGGCAGGAGACCCAGTACTTC.